This T cell receptor (beta chain) was identified during a study of CD4 and CD8 cells across lung adenocarcinoma regions. The patients had localized lung adenocarcinoma, a non-small cell subtype. The germline CDR1 and CDR2 sequences are WNHNN and SYGVQD (reference sequence). The CDR3 totals 14 residues. The V and J ends lost 4 bases and 4 bases, in that order; junction bases with no gene match: 7. TCRdb reprocessed the PCR reads via MiXCR and lists one record per CDR3 protein. Of more than 6,500 distinct CDR3 sequences listed, around half are singletons. The J gene is TRBJ2-7, the V gene TRBV10-1, with 7 bases identical to TRBD1. Sequenced sample: CD8+ T cells from the center of a lung tumor. The sequence was obtained from a male donor with lung adenocarcinoma. The CD4 and CD8 labels of this study may be unreliable. CDR3 sequence (DNA): TGCGCCAGCAGTGCCGGGACAGCCTCTTACGAGCAGTACTTC. Protein product: CASSAGTASYEQYF.